These 30 T cell receptor beta chains originate from one sample sequenced in a study of Ad26.COV2.S vaccination and SARS-CoV-2 variants (dated by TCRdb to about 2021). The library was produced with the immunoSEQ multiplex PCR assay. TCRdb mirrors the immuneACCESS table, restricted to in-frame sequences. Some clones are absent from its copies; in checked studies, under half trace to an unresolved V gene, and the reason for the others is unknown. Recorded for this sample are roughly 700,000 clones; about 89% of them occurred a single time. The top ten clonotypes cover about 1.5% of the sample. The treatment or condition label here, explained by the study, means: 15 to 20 received Ad26.COV2.S at low or high dose, single or two shots; five or six received placebo; per-sample allocation not given. For vaccine and placebo recipients, repertoires were sequenced using samples collected on day 63 after the first injection.

The input for sequencing was peripheral blood, taken in a trial of Ad26.COV2.S vaccine versus placebo. The receptors originated from a person between 18 and 65 years old who received the Ad26.COV2.S COVID-19 vaccine or a placebo.

A remark on this clone: The sample has other DNA sequences that encode this CDR3 too. This sequence joins TRBV30 and TRBJ1-6; D is unclear. In germline, CDR1 is GTSNPN, CDR2 SVGIG (reference sequence). V was pared by 0 bases and J by 7 bases, with 7 bases between. CDR3 length: 13 residues. As DNA, the CDR3 is TGTGCCTGGAGTGTCGCGGGAAATTCACCCCTCCACTTT. Translating gives CAWSVAGNSPLHF.

The chain recombines TRBV5-1 with TRBJ2-2; tentatively, D is TRBD2 (5 bases). With 3 bases removed from V and 6 bases from J, the gap between germline ends came to 15 bases. Germline-derived CDR1 and CDR2 are SGHRS and YFSETQ. This CDR3 contains 15 residues. The CDR3, as DNA: TGCGCCAGCAGCTCAACCGGGATTTCGGCCGGGGAGCTGTTTTTT. Protein: CASSSTGISAGELFF.

The chain has TRBV11-2 and TRBJ2-7, with a weak D call TRBD2 (6 bases). Germline V CDR1 and CDR2: SGHAT, FQNNGV. Trimming took off 5 bases at V and 4 bases at J, with 18 bases between the two ends. This CDR3 contains 15 residues. CDR3 bases: TGTGCCAGCAGCCCAGGCCGGGGGTGGGATTACGAGCAGTACTTC. Translated: CASSPGRGWDYEQYF.

V and J are TRBV5-5 and TRBJ2-3; the D gene could be TRBD1 or TRBD2 (5 bases each). Germline V gives CDR1 SGHKS, CDR2 YYEKEE (reference sequence). The V end was cut by 6 bases, the J end by 2 bases, with 19 bases between. This CDR3 is built from 16 residues. The CDR3 loop is CASNSSPGTHTDTQYF. The CDR3 coding sequence is TGTGCCAGCAACTCTTCCCCAGGGACCCACACAGATACGCAGTATTTT.

J is TRBJ2-3 and V is TRBV7-2, with D uncertain. CDR3 length: 14 amino acids. Germline CDR1 and CDR2: SGHTA and FQGNSA. V lost 3 bases and J lost 1, with 8 bases in between. The CDR3 nucleotides are TGTGCCAGCAGCTTGAGTTTACGCACAGATACGCAGTATTTT. Translating it yields CASSLSLRTDTQYF.

This chain connects TRBV6-2 or TRBV6-3 to TRBJ2-5; TRBD2 matches 11 bases. Germline CDR1 is MNHEY and CDR2 is SVGEGT. V gave up 2 bases and J gave up 2 bases; unmatched junction bases: 1. The CDR3 is 15 amino acids. The CDR3 is CASSYRTSGQETQYF. The CDR3, as DNA: TGTGCCAGCAGTTACAGGACTAGCGGGCAAGAGACCCAGTACTTC.

This clone is a singleton in its sample. CDR3 in amino acids: CASSQDRVLSGYTF. The DNA of the CDR3 is TGTGCCAGCAGCCAAGATCGAGTTTTGAGTGGCTACACCTTC. The chain uses TRBV4-2 and TRBJ1-2; no firm D call. The CDR3 runs to 14 residues. V was trimmed by 0 bases and J by 7 bases, leaving 12 bases between them. Per germline, CDR1 LGHNA and CDR2 YNFKEQ.

V is TRBV11-2 and J is TRBJ1-3; D is undetermined. Germline CDR1 reads SGHAT; CDR2 reads FQNNGV. Trimming stripped 0 bases from V and 0 bases from J, with 9 bases between. The CDR3 sequence is 16 residues long. The CDR3 protein is CASSLDPGISGNTIYF. In DNA, the CDR3 is TGTGCCAGCAGCTTAGATCCGGGCATCTCTGGAAACACCATATATTTT. Filled out from reference TRBV11-2 and TRBJ1-3, the complete variable domain reads EAGVAQSPRYKIIEKRQSVAFWCNPISGHATLYWYQQILGQGPKLLIQFQNNGVVDDSQLPKDRFSAERLKGVDSTLKIQPAKLEDSAVYLCASSLDPGISGNTIYFGEGSWLTVV.

CDR3 in amino acids: CATSRDIGNQPQHF. The CDR3, as DNA: TGTGCCACCAGCAGAGATATCGGGAATCAGCCCCAGCATTTT. The rearrangement joins TRBV15 to TRBJ1-5; D gene uncertain. Trimming cost V 0 bases and J 4 bases, with 7 bases left between them. Germline CDR1 reads LNHNV; CDR2 reads YYDKDF (reference sequence). This CDR3 has 14 amino acids. Supplemented by reference TRBV15 and TRBJ1-5, the full variable domain reads DAMVIQNPRYQVTQFGKPVTLSCSQTLNHNVMYWYQQKSSQAPKLLFHYYDKDFNNEADTPDNFQSRRPNTSFCFLDIRSPGLGDTAMYLCATSRDIGNQPQHFGDGTRLSIL.

This chain connects TRBV19 to TRBJ2-3, with D hard to call. Trimming shortened V by 3 bases and J by 3 bases, and 13 bases separated the two germline ends. This CDR3 has 15 amino acids. Germline CDR1 LNHDA, CDR2 SQIVND (reference sequence). The DNA of the CDR3 is TGTGCCAGTAGTATTTCGGGTATTCTAACAGATACGCAGTATTTT. It specifies CASSISGILTDTQYF. Full variable domain (rest looked up from reference TRBV19 and TRBJ2-3): DGGITQSPKYLFRKEGQNVTLSCEQNLNHDAMYWYRQDPGQGLRLIYYSQIVNDFQKGDIAEGYSVSREKKESFPLTVTSAQKNPTAFYLCASSISGILTDTQYFGPGTRLTVL.

The chain joins TRBV6-4 to TRBJ2-7, with 13 bases matching TRBD2. Germline V lookup: CDR1 MRHNA, CDR2 SNTAGT. V was clipped by 9 bases and J by 3 bases; unmatched bases: 5. The CDR3 is 14 amino acids. The CDR3, as DNA: TGTGCCAGGATTACTAGCGGGAGGGGCTACGAGCAGTACTTC. It is translated as CARITSGRGYEQYF.

This chain joins TRBV19 and TRBJ2-1, with D perhaps matching TRBD2 (6 bases). The germline CDR1 and CDR2 sequences are LNHDA and SQIVND (reference sequence). The CDR3 has 14 residues. Trimming left V 5 bases short and J 5 bases short, with 13 bases between. The CDR3 DNA reads TGTGCCAGTAGTCTTATAGCGGCAAACAATGAGCAGTTCTTC. It translates to CASSLIAANNEQFF.

On this clone itself: The sample holds other DNA sequences that translate to the same CDR3. The genes are TRBV5-1 and TRBJ2-7, with 16 bases matching TRBD2. The CDR3 length is 16 residues. Trimming cost V 4 bases and J 2 bases; bases outside gene matches: 3. Germline V gene data show CDR1 as SGHRS and CDR2 as YFSETQ. The DNA for the CDR3 is TGCGCCAGCAGCCCGGGGACTAGCGGGAGGGCCTACGAGCAGTACTTC. It specifies CASSPGTSGRAYEQYF.

Here the CDR3 DNA reads TGTGCCAGCAGTTACTCTCTCAGGAACACTGAAGCTTTCTTT. It yields the protein CASSYSLRNTEAFF. The chain combines TRBV6-2 or TRBV6-3 with TRBJ1-1, with D unclear. Germline V CDR1 and CDR2: MNHEY, SVGEGT. The CDR3 length is 14 residues. Trimming cost V 0 bases and J 1 base, with 6 bases left between them.

The J gene is TRBJ2-3, the V gene TRBV27; TRBD2 agrees at 10 bases. The CDR3 has 14 amino acids. In germline, CDR1 is MNHEY, CDR2 SMNVEV (reference sequence). Trimming removed 6 bases from V and 2 bases from J; junction bases left unmatched: 2. As DNA, the CDR3 is TGTGCCAGCAGAGGACTAGCGGTCACAGATACGCAGTATTTT. Amino acid sequence: CASRGLAVTDTQYF.

V and J are TRBV5-1 and TRBJ2-3, with 9 nucleotides matching TRBD2. The CDR3 has 15 residues. CDR1 is SGHRS and CDR2 is YFSETQ in the germline V gene. V lost 0 bases to trimming and J lost 6 bases; unmatched junction nucleotides: 5. The CDR3 DNA reads TGCGCCAGCAGCTTGGGATTCAGCGGGGGGGATACGCAGTATTTT. It encodes CASSLGFSGGDTQYF.

The genes are TRBV7-9 and TRBJ1-6; D remains ambiguous. V was cut by 5 bases and J by 9 bases, with 17 bases left in between. CDR1 SEHNR and CDR2 FQNEAQ come from the germline V gene (reference sequence). This CDR3 spans 15 amino acids. The CDR3 bases are TGTGCCAGCAGCCCCACCGGGTTAGCCGGTTCACCCCTCCACTTT. Amino acids: CASSPTGLAGSPLHF.

This rearrangement joins TRBV6-1 to TRBJ2-3, with TRBD2 as a possible D gene (5 bases). The CDR3 consists of 17 residues. The germline V and J ends were trimmed by 4 bases and 1 base, with 18 bases remaining between them. Looked up from germline, CDR1 is MNHNS and CDR2 is SASEGT. CDR3 protein: CASSGPTGKVGTDTQYF. CDR3 nucleotides: TGTGCCAGCAGTGGGCCTACCGGGAAGGTGGGCACAGATACGCAGTATTTT.

The V gene is TRBV21-1, the J gene TRBJ2-5; the tabulated D call, TRBD1, remains unverified against the DNA. TRBV21-1 is given as a pseudogene. The CDR3 covers 15 residues. The CDR3: CASSKGAGTQETQYF. The CDR3 coding sequence is TGTGCCAGCAGCAAAGGGGCAGGTACCCAAGAGACCCAGTACTTC.

This sequence joins TRBV27 and TRBJ2-7, with 7 nucleotides matching TRBD2. This CDR3 region has 15 residues. Trimming removed 5 bases from V and 1 base from J; junction bases left unmatched: 8. Germline V gene lookup returns CDR1 MNHEY and CDR2 SMNVEV (reference sequence). The CDR3 loop reads CASSLLAGGSYEQYF. CDR3 in DNA: TGTGCCAGCAGTCTATTAGCGGGCGGGTCCTACGAGCAGTACTTC.

This clone was counted a few times. The chain carries TRBV19 and TRBJ1-4; D not resolved. V dropped 6 bases and J dropped 0 bases, with 14 bases sitting between them. The germline V gene encodes CDR1 LNHDA and CDR2 SQIVND (reference sequence). The CDR3 spans 16 residues. The CDR3 is CASRPGLRSTNEKLFF. DNA of the CDR3: TGTGCCAGTAGACCCGGACTCAGGTCAACTAATGAAAAACTGTTTTTT.

V is TRBV25-1 and J is TRBJ1-6; D uncertain. Per germline, CDR1 MGHDK and CDR2 SYGVNS. V lost 3 bases and J 8 bases, leaving 14 bases between the germline ends. This CDR3 comprises 15 residues. CDR3 region: CASSEALPRHSPLHF. The CDR3, as DNA: TGTGCCAGCAGTGAGGCCCTCCCCCGCCATTCACCCCTCCACTTT.

The chain carries TRBV18 and TRBJ1-2; unclear D gene. Trimming removed 3 bases at V and 8 bases at J, with 13 bases between. Germline assignment: CDR1 KGHSH and CDR2 LQKENI. There are 13 residues in the CDR3. The CDR3 here is CASSPEARVGYTF. DNA of the CDR3: TGTGCCAGCTCACCCGAGGCTAGGGTGGGCTACACCTTC.

This clone was recorded once. This chain links TRBV7-2 with TRBJ1-5; D is perhaps TRBD1 (6 bases). The CDR3 contains 18 residues. V was cut by 1 base and J by 0 bases, with 16 bases left in between. Germline loops: CDR1 SGHTA, CDR2 FQGNSA. The CDR3: CASSLGGTGGNSNQPQHF. The CDR3 DNA sequence: TGTGCCAGCAGCTTAGGCGGGACCGGGGGCAATAGCAATCAGCCCCAGCATTTT.

A single count supports this clone. The V and J genes are TRBV27 and TRBJ2-1, with TRBD2 identical over 12 bases. CDR1 and CDR2 from the germline V gene are MNHEY and SMNVEV (reference sequence). The J segment lost 8 bases and the V segment lost 7 bases, leaving 6 bases of the junction unmatched. CDR3 size: 14 residues. The CDR3 loop is CASTTSGRRHEQFF. The CDR3 DNA sequence: TGTGCCAGCACCACTAGCGGGAGGCGGCATGAGCAGTTCTTC.

The chain is built from TRBV23-1 and TRBJ2-5; 10 bases match TRBD2. TRBV23-1 is an ORF, and what it does is uncertain. Trimming at V came to 4 bases and at J to 3 bases, leaving 11 bases not matched to a gene. The CDR3 consists of 17 residues. CDR3 in amino acids: CASSRGASGRREETQYF. The CDR3 DNA sequence: TGCGCCAGCAGTCGGGGGGCTAGCGGGAGACGGGAAGAGACCCAGTACTTC.

The V gene is TRBV5-4, the J gene TRBJ2-7; 7 positions agree with TRBD2. V shed 2 bases and J 3 bases; nucleotides not matched to a gene: 8. This CDR3 is built from 15 residues. The germline CDR1 and CDR2 sequences are SGHNT and YYREEE (reference sequence). CDR3 nucleotides: TGTGCCAGCAGCTTTGGGGCGGGGGAAAACTACGAGCAGTACTTC. This gives the protein CASSFGAGENYEQYF.

This clone was seen a handful of times. This sequence joins TRBV7-9 and TRBJ1-2, with a possible D match to TRBD1 (6 bases). The CDR3 runs 15 residues. Germline CDR1 is SEHNR and CDR2 is FQNEAQ (reference sequence). The ends were cut back, 3 bases at V and 5 bases at J, with 16 bases in the middle. This CDR3 is CASSFVSGGWYGYTF. CDR3 nucleotide sequence: TGTGCCAGCAGCTTTGTCTCCGGGGGCTGGTATGGCTACACCTTC.

This sequence joins TRBV7-9 and TRBJ2-7; D is possibly TRBD2 (7 bases). Trimming cost V 3 bases and J 2 bases, with 20 bases left between them. The CDR3 contains 17 residues. Germline lookup yields CDR1 SEHNR and CDR2 FQNEAQ (reference sequence). CDR3 sequence (DNA): TGTGCCAGCAGCTTGGGGGCGGGGGTCAGTCGACCCTACGAGCAGTACTTC. It specifies CASSLGAGVSRPYEQYF.

The V and J genes are TRBV5-1 and TRBJ2-1, with 7 bases matching TRBD2. This CDR3 spans 15 amino acids. Per germline, CDR1 SGHRS and CDR2 YFSETQ. V shed 3 bases and J 2 bases; nucleotides not matched to a gene: 5. In nucleotides, the CDR3 is TGCGCCAGCAGCTGGAGCGGGATTACCTACAATGAGCAGTTCTTC. Residues: CASSWSGITYNEQFF.